The 30 T cell receptor beta chains presented below share a single source sample, sequenced in a study of CD8+CD57+ T cells in acquired aplastic anemia. Genomic DNA, serving as template, underwent TCR beta VDJ and CDR3 profiling. TCRdb reanalysed the reads using MiXCR and keeps one entry per CDR3 protein. The table shows around 400,000 distinct CDR3 sequences, with approximately 70% occurring only once. Sequenced material: sorted CD4+, CD8+, or CD8+CD57+ T cells (not recorded which) from PBMCs. Source of these receptors: a human donor in good health, serving as a control.

As for this clonotype: At one of its ends the junction is not consistent with the germline gene, which may arise from a read error. V usage is TRBV7-2 and J usage is TRBJ1-4, with D hard to call. The V gene's germline CDR1 is SGHTA and CDR2 FQGNSA. The CDR3 runs 14 residues. The CDR3 bases are TGTGCCAGCAGCCTCCAGAGGTCTGGTGAAAATCTGTTTTTT. This sequence encodes CASSLQRSGENLFF.

The DNA for the CDR3 is TGTGCCAGCAGCTTAGCGAACAGGGGGCAACCCTACTTGCAGTACTTC. It codes for CASSLANRGQPYLQYF. The V and J genes are TRBV7-2 and TRBJ2-7; the match to TRBD1 covers 9 bases. The trim removed 0 bases at V and 9 bases at J, leaving 12 bases unmatched. The CDR3 spans 16 residues. Germline V lookup: CDR1 SGHTA, CDR2 FQGNSA.

About this clonotype: At one end the junction does not follow the germline gene, possibly because of a read error. The rearrangement joins TRBV2 to TRBJ2-1; D may be TRBD1 (5 bases). CDR1 and CDR2 from the germline V gene are SNHLY and FYNNEI. This CDR3 region has 15 residues. CDR3 in DNA: TGTGCCAGTAGCCTGCCGGCAGGACAAGTACAGCCGCAGTATTTC. This translates into CASSLPAGQVQPQYF.

V gene TRBV20-1 combines with J gene TRBJ1-6; D is possibly TRBD1 (5 bases). The CDR3 is 16 amino acids. Trimming removed 3 bases from V and 9 bases from J, with 21 bases in between. CDR1 is DFQATT, CDR2 SNEGSKA, per germline (reference sequence). The CDR3 region is CSARSSGGSPGSPLHF. DNA for the CDR3: TGCAGTGCTAGGAGTAGCGGGGGGTCGCCCGGTTCACCCCTCCACTTT.

V and J are TRBV5-4 and TRBJ1-2, with D possibly TRBD1 on 5 matching bases. Trimming took 4 bases from V and 3 from J, leaving 13 bases between them. Germline-derived CDR1 and CDR2 are SGHNT and YYREEE (reference sequence). CDR3 length equals 14 residues. The CDR3 reads CASSLLTGDYGYTF. CDR3 bases: TGTGCCAGCAGCCTTCTAACAGGAGACTATGGCTACACCTTC.

Notes on this clonotype: One junction end does not reproduce the germline sequence, and a read error may be involved. The gene calls are TRBV11-2 and TRBJ2-2; possible D gene TRBD1, 6 bases. CDR1 and CDR2 from the germline V gene are SGHAT and FQNNGV. CDR3 length: 14 amino acids. CDR3 coding DNA: TGTGCCAGCAGCGCCGGACAGAACTCCGGGGAGCTGTTTTTT. Protein product: CASSAGQNSGELFF.

This clonotype was seen a single time. The conserved phenylalanine or tryptophan normally closing the CDR3 is absent here, so this likely arose from a read error. No DNA is shown, since the ends of the CDR3 on it are uncertain; the CDR3 is the one TCRdb lists. V is TRBV7-2 and J is TRBJ1-1; TRBD1, the table's D call, was not compared with the DNA. Both ends counted, the CDR3 spans 13 residues. CDR1 SGHTA and CDR2 FQGNSA come from the germline V gene. The CDR3 sequence is CASNDRVGYKRAV.

This clonotype was counted once. The chain is built from TRBV7-9 and TRBJ1-1; a possible D gene is TRBD1 (5 bases). Trimming left V 5 bases short and J 12 bases short, with 25 bases between. The germline V gene encodes CDR1 SEHNR and CDR2 FQNEAQ (reference sequence). The CDR3 runs to 15 residues. The CDR3 region is CASSPAPGANVLTFF. The CDR3 DNA reads TGTGCCAGCAGCCCAGCCCCTGGGGCCAACGTCCTAACTTTCTTT.

A note on this clonotype: An end of the junction differs from the germline gene, which may be a read error. The chain recombines TRBV7-3 with TRBJ1-2; tentatively, D is TRBD1 (6 bases). The V gene's germline CDR1 is SGHTA and CDR2 FQGTGA. CDR3 length equals 14 residues. The CDR3 nucleotides read TGTGCCAGCAGCGAAGGGGGTGCGGGCATTCAGTACTTCTTC. Translation: CASSEGGAGIQYFF.

V and J are TRBV20-1 and TRBJ2-7; D may be TRBD2 (6 bases). Germline V gene lookup returns CDR1 DFQATT and CDR2 SNEGSKA (reference sequence). The CDR3 consists of 13 residues. V was cut by 5 bases and J by 4 bases, with 15 bases left in between. CDR3 amino acids: CSALTGSSYEQYF. CDR3 coding DNA: TGCAGTGCTCTAACCGGGAGTTCGTACGAGCAGTACTTC.

The chain links TRBV12-3 or TRBV12-4 to TRBJ1-2; maybe TRBD1 (5 bases). The V end was cut by 6 bases, the J end by 0 bases, with 11 bases between. The CDR3 covers 14 residues. The CDR3 here is CASRRTRTNYGYTF. CDR3 coding DNA: TGTGCCAGCAGACGGACACGTACTAACTATGGCTACACCTTC.

As for this clonotype: The germline gene is not matched at one end of the junction; a read error may be the cause. The chain joins TRBV7-9 to TRBJ2-5, with D perhaps being TRBD1 or TRBD2 (6 bases each). Germline CDR1 SEHNR, CDR2 FQNEAQ (reference sequence). This CDR3 is 14 amino acids long. The CDR3 coding sequence is TGTGCCACCAGCGTGGGGGGCGACGAAGAGACGCAGTACTTC. It encodes CATSVGGDEETQYF.

This clonotype was recorded many times. The junction shows a germline mismatch at one end, possibly a read error. The chain has TRBV20-1 and TRBJ1-5; no firm D call. In germline, CDR1 is DFQATT, CDR2 SNEGSKA (reference sequence). CDR3 length: 15 residues. The chain's CDR3 is CSAGEKSFSNQPQHF. The CDR3 DNA is TGCAGTGCTGGAGAAAAGAGTTTTAGCAATCAGCCCCAGCATTTT.

The chain is built from TRBV2 and TRBJ1-3, with 8 bases aligning to TRBD1. The V and J ends lost 3 bases and 11 bases, in that order; junction bases with no gene match: 9. This CDR3 has 14 residues. Germline CDR1 SNHLY, CDR2 FYNNEI. The CDR3 sequence is CASSDTGGGKPIYF. CDR3 nucleotide sequence: TGTGCCAGCAGTGACACAGGGGGTGGAAAGCCCATATATTTT.

This chain connects TRBV12-3 or TRBV12-4 to TRBJ2-7, with 9 bases aligning to TRBD2. The CDR3 is 14 amino acids. Losses at the gene ends were 7 bases for V and 3 bases for J; bases not matched to a gene: 7. This CDR3 is CASTPAGGLYEQYF. The DNA of the CDR3 is TGTGCCAGCACCCCAGCGGGGGGTCTCTACGAGCAGTACTTC.

Comment on this clonotype: Germline is not matched at one junction end, which may reflect a read error. The chain couples TRBV19 to TRBJ1-6; D call uncertain. CDR3 length equals 12 residues. Germline CDR1 LNHDA, CDR2 SQIVND (reference sequence). CDR3 bases: TGTGCCAGTACCTGTGTAGGTACACCTTTCGAGTTT. Its translation: CASTCVGTPFEF.

The rearrangement links TRBV5-4 to TRBJ1-6; tentatively, D is TRBD1 (5 bases). The ends were cut back, 8 bases at V and 8 bases at J, with 14 bases in the middle. This CDR3 has 13 residues. Germline-derived CDR1 and CDR2 are SGHNT and YYREEE (reference sequence). The CDR3 region has the DNA TGTGCCAGTAGGGGCCCCCCTTATTCACCCCTCCACTTT. Encoded protein: CASRGPPYSPLHF.

V gene TRBV15 combines with J gene TRBJ1-2, with D unclear. V was trimmed by 0 bases and J by 5 bases, leaving 10 bases between them. The CDR3 is made up of 14 amino acids. Germline CDR1 LNHNV, CDR2 YYDKDF (reference sequence). The CDR3 DNA is TGTGCCACCAGCAGAGATCGGGCTAGTTATGGCTACACCTTC. Protein product: CATSRDRASYGYTF.

This clonotype showed up many times. V gene TRBV7-2 combines with J gene TRBJ2-1; D tentatively fits TRBD1 or TRBD2 (5 bases each). The V end was cut by 5 bases, the J end by 2 bases, with 13 bases between. CDR1 and CDR2 (germline): SGHTA, FQGNSA. The CDR3 is 15 residues long. In DNA form, the CDR3 reads TGTGCCAGCAGCCGTAGCCGGGACCCCTACAATGAGCAGTTCTTC. Protein sequence: CASSRSRDPYNEQFF. Full variable domain (outside the CDR3, taken from reference TRBV7-2 and TRBJ2-1): GAGVSQSPSNKVTEKGKDVELRCDPISGHTALYWYRQSLGQGLEFLIYFQGNSAPDKSGLPSDRFSAERTGGSVSTLTIQRTQQEDSAVYLCASSRSRDPYNEQFFGPGTRLTVL.

In this sample, this clonotype turned up once. The gene calls are TRBV20-1 and TRBJ2-2, with D perhaps matching TRBD2 (6 bases). CDR1 is DFQATT and CDR2 is SNEGSKA in the germline V gene (reference sequence). The CDR3 contains 14 residues. Trimming cost V 6 bases and J 3 bases, with 14 bases left between them. In nucleotides, the CDR3 is TGCAGTGCAGGGTCGAGGAGGGACACCGGGGAGCTGTTTTTT. This sequence encodes CSAGSRRDTGELFF.

The rearrangement joins TRBV24-1 to TRBJ2-7; 7 nucleotides align to TRBD1. This CDR3 has 14 amino acids. With V trimmed by 4 bases and J by 6 bases, 8 bases remained unmatched. The germline V gene encodes CDR1 KGHDR and CDR2 SFDVKD. CDR3 sequence (DNA): TGTGCCACCAGTGACCCGGGACAGTCCCCCGAGCAGTACTTC. Translated: CATSDPGQSPEQYF.

Worth noting for this clonotype: Germline and junction disagree at one end, which may indicate a read error. The rearrangement uses TRBV5-6 and TRBJ2-3; D not certain. Germline CDR1 reads SGHDT; CDR2 reads YYEEEE. The CDR3 length is 14 residues. The CDR3 nucleotides are TGTGCCAGCAGCGTAGTTGGAAGGTCGGATACGCGGTATTTT. This translates into CASSVVGRSDTRYF.

This chain links TRBV13 with TRBJ1-1; no firm D call. The CDR3 loop spans 15 amino acids. Germline CDR1 PRHDT, CDR2 FYEKMQ (reference sequence). V lost 3 bases and J 2 bases, leaving 13 bases between the germline ends. Written as DNA, the CDR3 is TGTGCCAGCAGCTTTATCTGCAGACCAAACACTGAAGCTTTCTTT. Protein product: CASSFICRPNTEAFF.

This clonotype was recorded many times. The gene calls are TRBV4-3 and TRBJ1-2, with TRBD1 matching 7 bases. V trimming: 1 base; J trimming: 5 bases; junction bases outside the gene matches: 10. This CDR3 is built from 16 residues. Germline V gives CDR1 LGHNA, CDR2 YSLEER. CDR3 loop: CASSQVAGQSWYGYTF. DNA for the CDR3: TGCGCCAGCAGCCAAGTGGCGGGACAGAGCTGGTATGGCTACACCTTC.

The genes are TRBV2 and TRBJ2-5; TRBD2 is a possible D gene (6 bases). The J call is uncertain, as TRBJ2-1 better fits the DNA end. The CDR3 sequence is 16 residues long. The germline V gene has CDR1 SNHLY and CDR2 FYNNEI. The CDR3 is CASSALIGGVYNEQFF. In DNA form, the CDR3 reads TGTGCCAGCAGCGCCCTCATCGGCGGGGTCTACAATGAGCAGTTCTTC.

Turning to this clonotype: At one boundary the junction diverges from the germline segment, which might be a read error. The rearrangement joins TRBV2 to TRBJ2-3, with D tentatively TRBD2 (7 bases). The J call is in doubt because the DNA end fits TRBJ2-1 better. Germline CDR1 is SNHLY and CDR2 is FYNNEI. The CDR3 is 14 amino acids. The CDR3 nucleotides are TGTGCCAGCAGTGCGGAGAGCGGGGACAATGCGCAGTTCTTC. Amino acids: CASSAESGDNAQFF.

Concerning this clonotype itself: The final CDR3 position lacks the conserved phenylalanine or tryptophan, pointing to a likely read error. Because the CDR3's place on the DNA is in doubt, the DNA is left out and the CDR3 is given as listed by TCRdb. The V gene is TRBV15, the J gene TRBJ1-5; TRBD1 is taken as the D call from the table, unchecked against the DNA. The CDR3 spans 16 amino acids, including both terminal residues. Germline loops: CDR1 LNHNV, CDR2 YYDKDF (reference sequence). The CDR3 is CATSRAIRGSNEPFLG.

This clonotype was observed many times. Given a much more abundant clone one base away, this may be a read error. The chain combines TRBV20-1 with TRBJ1-2, with D unclear. The CDR3 is 11 amino acids. Germline V gives CDR1 DFQATT, CDR2 SNEGSKA (reference sequence). V gave up 5 bases and J gave up 7 bases, with 11 bases separating them. CDR3: CSAVVGRGYTF. CDR3 bases: TGCAGTGCTGTCGTCGGTCGTGGCTACACCTTC.

On this clonotype itself: The junction shows a germline mismatch at one end, possibly a read error. This chain uses TRBV10-1 with TRBJ1-3; 7 bases fit TRBD1. The CDR3 covers 15 residues. In germline, CDR1 is WNHNN, CDR2 SYGVQD (reference sequence). CDR3 nucleotide sequence: TGCGCCAGCAGTGCCGACAGGGCAACTGGAAACACCATACATTTT. This codes for CASSADRATGNTIHF.

This clonotype was recorded once. The chain has TRBV30 and TRBJ2-5, with 10 bases aligning to TRBD2. The CDR3 is 14 residues long. The V and J ends lost 8 bases and 4 bases, in that order; junction bases with no gene match: 10. Germline-derived CDR1 and CDR2 are GTSNPN and SVGIG (reference sequence). CDR3 loop: CARKPSGGPETQYF. The CDR3 nucleotides are TGTGCCAGAAAACCTAGCGGGGGTCCAGAGACCCAGTACTTC.